The T cell receptor beta chain described here comes from a study of T cell repertoires in cytomegalovirus infection. Looking at the study overall: CMV infection and matching HLA type were both indicated by public TCR beta signatures. Study findings and constraints: Within the response measured ex vivo, HLA-C-restricted CMV-specific TCR beta clonotypes were dominant.

A remark on this clonotype: Its antigen is not known.

Each CDR3 protein is one row after TCRdb ran MiXCR on the reads. Of around 530,000 distinct CDR3 sequences listed, 15% to 20% are singletons. There are 17 residues in the CDR3. The V end lost 6 bases, the J end lost 3 bases, and 20 bases lay between the germline ends. Germline V gene lookup returns CDR1 MNHEY and CDR2 SMNVEV (reference sequence). The TCR originated in a human donor in good health (CMV status not recorded). Some clones in this sample may be carry-over from other donors' samples. The genes are TRBV27 and TRBJ2-2, with a weak D call TRBD1 (5 bases). Input material: CD8+ T cells from PBMCs. The CDR3 DNA sequence: TGTGCCAGCAGCTCCTCCAAGGGCAGGGCTGACACCGGGGAGCTGTTTTTT. Translation gives CASSSSKGRADTGELFF.